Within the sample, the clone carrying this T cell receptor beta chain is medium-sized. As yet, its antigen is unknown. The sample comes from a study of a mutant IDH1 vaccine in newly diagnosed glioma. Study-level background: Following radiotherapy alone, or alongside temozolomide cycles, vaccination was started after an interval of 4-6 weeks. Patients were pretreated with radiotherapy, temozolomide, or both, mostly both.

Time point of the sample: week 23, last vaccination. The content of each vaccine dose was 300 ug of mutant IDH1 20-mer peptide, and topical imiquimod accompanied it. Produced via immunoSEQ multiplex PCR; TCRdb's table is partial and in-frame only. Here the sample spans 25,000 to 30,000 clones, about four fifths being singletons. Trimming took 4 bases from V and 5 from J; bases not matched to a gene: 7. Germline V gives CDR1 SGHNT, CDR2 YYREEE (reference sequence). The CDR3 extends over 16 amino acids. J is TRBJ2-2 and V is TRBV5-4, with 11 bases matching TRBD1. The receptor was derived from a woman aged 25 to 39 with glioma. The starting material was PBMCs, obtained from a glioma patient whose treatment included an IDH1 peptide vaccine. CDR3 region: CASSHGQGARTGELFF. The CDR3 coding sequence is TGTGCCAGCAGCCACGGACAGGGGGCGCGGACCGGGGAGCTGTTTTTT.